A single sample is the source of the 15 T cell receptor beta chains below, sequenced in a study of human T cells and chemical hapten exposure. One entry per CDR3 protein, called by TCRdb with MiXCR from the RACE reads. The table lists approximately 110,000 distinct CDR3 sequences, roughly 11% of them singletons. Specified time point: patch test 1, 2 weeks after DPC sensitization. Treatment specified: therapeutic diphenylcyclopropenone sensitization with weekly scalp DPC. This specimen consisted of whole blood, obtained in connection with sensitization to the hapten diphenylcyclopropenone (DPC). The receptor source for this set is a woman aged 40-49 years with alopecia areata. Some clones in this sample may be carry-over from other donors' samples.

Notes on this clonotype: A much larger clonotype is one base distant, so this may be a read error. The chain combines TRBV25-1 with TRBJ2-2; a possible D gene is TRBD1 (6 bases). In germline, CDR1 is MGHDK, CDR2 SYGVNS. CDR3 length: 15 amino acids. In nucleotides, the CDR3 is TGTGCCAGGAGTGAAGGGGGAGCCCCAGGCGGGGAGCTGTTTTTT. The encoded protein is CARSEGGAPGGELFF.

This clonotype was seen repeatedly, ten times or more. This chain uses TRBV4-1 with TRBJ1-2, with D perhaps matching TRBD1 (6 bases). CDR1 and CDR2 from the germline V gene are MGHRA and YSYEKL. Trimming pared 1 base from V and 3 bases from J, leaving 9 bases between. The length of the CDR3 is 14 residues. The DNA for the CDR3 is TGCGCCAGCAGCCAAGCGACAGGCTACTATGGCTACACCTTC. Protein product: CASSQATGYYGYTF.

This clonotype was counted ten times or more. The chain joins TRBV2 to TRBJ1-6; 8 positions agree with TRBD1. The CDR3 contains 13 residues. V gave up 11 bases and J gave up 9 bases; unmatched junction bases: 9. The germline V gene has CDR1 SNHLY and CDR2 FYNNEI. The CDR3 is CAGTDRAASPLHF. The DNA of the CDR3 is TGTGCCGGAACGGACAGGGCTGCTTCACCCCTCCACTTT.

This clonotype was counted many times. The chain links TRBV19 to TRBJ2-1; the D gene is possibly TRBD2 (6 bases). Trimming took off 11 bases at V and 0 bases at J, with 17 bases between the two ends. The length of the CDR3 is 15 residues. CDR1 and CDR2 (germline): LNHDA, SQIVND (reference sequence). The CDR3 protein is CASHPQRASYNEQFF. The CDR3 DNA is TGTGCCTCCCACCCCCAGCGGGCCTCCTACAATGAGCAGTTCTTC.

This clonotype was observed at least ten times. The chain links TRBV6-6 to TRBJ1-3; D call uncertain. There are 14 residues in the CDR3. V lost 2 bases and J lost 0, with 5 bases in between. Germline-derived CDR1 and CDR2 are MNHNY and SVGAGI (reference sequence). For the CDR3, the DNA is TGTGCCAGCAGTTACGACATCTCTGGAAACACCATATATTTT. Protein: CASSYDISGNTIYF.

At least ten counts were recorded for this clonotype. This sequence joins TRBV9 and TRBJ2-7; tentative D call: TRBD1 (5 bases). Germline CDR1 SGDLS, CDR2 YYNGEE. The V and J ends lost 4 bases and 1 base respectively, with 18 bases between them. This CDR3 contains 16 residues. CDR3 nucleotide sequence: TGTGCCAGCAGCCCTCAGGGCGACCGAGTTTCCTACGAGCAGTACTTC. Protein: CASSPQGDRVSYEQYF.

J is TRBJ2-5 and V is TRBV10-3; D remains ambiguous. The V end was cut by 8 bases, the J end by 1 base, with 11 bases between. Germline assignment: CDR1 ENHRY and CDR2 SYGVKD. The CDR3 runs 13 residues. The CDR3 sequence is CAIRSSSQETQYF. Here the CDR3 DNA reads TGTGCCATCCGGTCCTCGAGCCAAGAGACCCAGTACTTC.

The rearrangement links TRBV7-3 to TRBJ1-1; TRBD1 matches at 7 bases. V gave up 3 bases and J gave up 4 bases; unmatched junction bases: 17. From germline, CDR1 is SGHTA and CDR2 FQGTGA. The CDR3 totals 18 residues. The CDR3 bases are TGTGCCAGCAGCTTGAGCGGGGACAGTGTCCGACGACTCACTGAAGCTTTCTTT. Encoded protein: CASSLSGDSVRRLTEAFF.

The chain recombines TRBV6-6 with TRBJ1-5; 7 positions agree with TRBD1. Germline-derived CDR1 and CDR2 are MNHNY and SVGAGI (reference sequence). The CDR3 runs to 16 residues. The V gene end was trimmed by 5 bases and the J gene end by 4 bases; junction bases not matched to a gene: 11. The CDR3 nucleotides are TGTGCCAGCAGTAGCCCGGGACAGAGAAGTAATCAGCCCCAGCATTTT. Translating it yields CASSSPGQRSNQPQHF.

This clonotype was observed many times. The rearrangement links TRBV6-2 or TRBV6-3 to TRBJ2-2, with 10 bases fitting TRBD2. Germline assignment: CDR1 MNHEY and CDR2 SVGEGT. Trimming at V came to 2 bases and at J to 2 bases, leaving 5 bases not matched to a gene. This CDR3 comprises 17 residues. Written as DNA, the CDR3 is TGTGCCAGCAGTTACGCCGGACTAGCGGAAAACACCGGGGAGCTGTTTTTT. Its protein is CASSYAGLAENTGELFF.

This clonotype was counted ten times or more. CDR3 sequence reads: CASSLYRTTQETQYF. The CDR3 region has the DNA TGTGCCAGCAGCTTATACCGGACAACCCAAGAGACCCAGTACTTC. The V gene is TRBV7-9, the J gene TRBJ2-5; possibly TRBD1 for D (5 bases). The V end was cut by 2 bases, the J end by 1 base, with 11 bases between. Germline V CDR1 and CDR2: SEHNR, FQNEAQ (reference sequence). The CDR3 is 15 amino acids.

This clonotype was detected ten times or more. The rearrangement joins TRBV29-1 to TRBJ2-7, with 11 bases matching TRBD2. The V gene end was trimmed by 4 bases and the J gene end by 7 bases; junction bases not matched to a gene: 0. The CDR3 has 11 amino acids. Germline assignment: CDR1 SQVTM and CDR2 ANQGSEA. The CDR3 DNA follows: TGCAGCGTTGGACTAGCGGGGGAGCAGTACTTC. Encoded protein: CSVGLAGEQYF.

The V and J genes are TRBV7-2 and TRBJ2-5, with 7 bases lining up with TRBD2. The CDR3 is made up of 15 amino acids. Looked up from germline, CDR1 is SGHTA and CDR2 is FQGNSA. V was pared by 5 bases and J by 1 base, with 7 bases of the junction left unmatched. The CDR3 sequence: CASSKRSGAQETQYF. The CDR3 DNA reads TGTGCCAGCAGCAAACGAAGCGGGGCCCAAGAGACCCAGTACTTC.

This clonotype was seen ten or more times. This chain joins TRBV29-1 and TRBJ2-5; TRBD2 is a possible D gene (6 bases). The CDR3 loop spans 14 amino acids. V lost 0 bases and J lost 5, with 13 bases in between. Germline CDR1 and CDR2: SQVTM and ANQGSEA. For the CDR3, the DNA is TGCAGCGTTGAAGATCCCACTAGCCGTGAGACCCAGTACTTC. Amino acid sequence: CSVEDPTSRETQYF.

This clonotype was seen only a few times. The chain joins TRBV27 to TRBJ2-7, with 7 bases that match TRBD1. The CDR3 length is 15 residues. Germline CDR1 reads MNHEY; CDR2 reads SMNVEV (reference sequence). Unmatched junction bases numbered 10, after V lost 6 bases and J lost 2 bases. CDR3 DNA: TGTGCCAGCAGACCTCGACAGGGCCTTGCCTACGAGCAGTACTTC. It encodes CASRPRQGLAYEQYF.